The 2 T cell receptor beta chains below all came from one sample that was sequenced in a study of T cell clonality in common variable immunodeficiency. Overall study findings and caveats: Fewer deletions and N-nucleotide insertions were reportedly seen in common variable immunodeficiency TCR beta sequences.

The table came from immunoSEQ multiplex PCR; TCRdb's copy has only in-frame clones and leaves some out. Altogether 20,000 to 25,000 clones were found in the sample, and no singletons occur. Their antigens remain unidentified. Sequenced input: peripheral blood mononuclear cells. The receptors originated from a human donor with common variable immunodeficiency.

The table lists this clone with many counts. Incomplete CDR3 DNA: TGTGCCAGCAGCCAAATACAGGGGGCGGGGAATGAG. It codes for CASSQIQGAGNE. The complete CDR3 sequence is CASSQIQGAGNEQFF. The chain recombines TRBV3-1 (or the pseudogene TRBV3-2) with TRBJ2-1; 9 bases line up with TRBD1. The CDR3 is cut off 3 residues early in the read; its end comes from the germline J gene. Trimming at V came to 2 bases and at J to 7 bases, leaving 6 bases not matched to a gene. CDR1 is LGHDT, CDR2 YNNKEL, per germline (reference sequence). The CDR3 has 15 amino acids.

There are many counts of this clone. The CDR3 sequence is CASSLAGQGYNSPLHF. The sequenced CDR3 bases are TGCGCCAGCAGCTTGGCGGGACAGGGGTATAATTCACCC. This rearrangement joins TRBV5-1 to TRBJ1-6, with TRBD1 matching over 10 bases. The CDR3 is cut off 3 residues early in the read; its end comes from the germline J gene. From germline, CDR1 is SGHRS and CDR2 YFSETQ. The CDR3 spans 16 residues. V shed 0 bases, J shed 4 bases, and the junction held 1 base outside the gene matches.